The T cell receptor (beta chain) under discussion was sequenced for a study of T-cell memory formation after mild COVID-19. Whole-study results and caveats: The pre-infection memory compartment contained some responding clones, suggesting cross-reactive memory joined.

TCRdb itself ran the 5' RACE reads through MiXCR, one entry per CDR3 protein. The table includes roughly 86,000 distinct CDR3 sequences, approximately 13% detected once. A word on this clonotype: The antigen is not known.

The CDR3 has 12 residues. Germline CDR1 and CDR2: SQVTM and ANQGSEA. The V end lost 0 bases, the J end lost 4 bases, and 6 bases lay between the germline ends. The TCR comes from an adult woman who had mild COVID-19 (a few samples of this study predate the infection). Cell type and time point are not known. Sequenced input: PBMCs or a T cell subset sorted from them (not recorded which). V usage is TRBV29-1 and J usage is TRBJ1-2; the D is unclear. CDR3 in amino acids: CSVEESFYGYTF. The CDR3 coding sequence is TGCAGCGTTGAAGAGAGTTTCTATGGCTACACCTTC.